These 29 T cell receptor beta chains were all obtained from the same sample, sequenced in a study of cytomegalovirus exposure and HLA in healthy donors. The PCR contained 60 Vbeta and 13 Jbeta primers. Method: immunoSEQ multiplex PCR; TCRdb's copy keeps in-frame clones and lacks some. The sample has about 88,000 clones, 79% seen once. The sample comprised PBMCs. The receptor set was obtained from a man aged 30 to 45 in good health and CMV-seronegative.

The chain uses TRBV7-6 and TRBJ1-4; D unresolved. Germline CDR1 SGHVS, CDR2 FNYEAQ. CDR3 length: 14 amino acids. Trimming stripped 2 bases from V and 7 bases from J, with 11 bases between. CDR3 DNA: TGTGCCAGCAGCTTAAGCGCGGAGGGTGAAAAACTGTTTTTT. Amino acids: CASSLSAEGEKLFF.

V gene TRBV6-4 combines with J gene TRBJ2-7; maybe TRBD1 (6 bases). The germline V gene encodes CDR1 MRHNA and CDR2 SNTAGT. Trimming stripped 4 bases from V and 4 bases from J, with 11 bases between. The CDR3 consists of 13 residues. The DNA of the CDR3 is TGTGCCAGCAGTGTGGAACAGGGTTACGAGCAGTACTTC. It encodes CASSVEQGYEQYF.

The chain recombines TRBV7-2 with TRBJ2-7, with D maybe TRBD2 (6 bases). In germline, CDR1 is SGHTA, CDR2 FQGNSA. The CDR3 consists of 15 residues. Trimming took 1 base from V and 3 from J, leaving 13 bases between them. The CDR3 loop reads CASSLVGWGVYEQYF. The CDR3 DNA follows: TGTGCCAGCAGCTTAGTGGGTTGGGGGGTCTACGAGCAGTACTTC.

The CDR3 coding sequence is TGTGCCAGCAGTTTTCCCGGGACAGGGGCCATCAATCAGCCCCAGCATTTT. It is translated as CASSFPGTGAINQPQHF. The V gene is TRBV2, the J gene TRBJ1-5, with 10 bases lining up with TRBD1. There are 17 residues in the CDR3. Germline values: CDR1 SNHLY, CDR2 FYNNEI. Trimming cost V 5 bases and J 3 bases; bases outside gene matches: 10.

The CDR3 DNA reads TGTGCCAGCAGAGCTGACAGGGGCTCGTACTACGAGCAGTACTTC. Residues: CASRADRGSYYEQYF. The rearrangement links TRBV6-1 to TRBJ2-7; TRBD1 matches at 8 bases. Losses at the gene ends were 6 bases for V and 3 bases for J; bases not matched to a gene: 10. The CDR3 loop spans 15 amino acids. CDR1 is MNHNS and CDR2 is SASEGT in the germline V gene.

This clone was observed once. The V gene is TRBV19, the J gene TRBJ2-7; 8 nucleotides line up with TRBD1. CDR1 LNHDA and CDR2 SQIVND come from the germline V gene (reference sequence). The V and J ends lost 2 bases and 3 bases, in that order; junction bases with no gene match: 6. This CDR3 has 15 amino acids. The DNA of the CDR3 is TGTGCCAGTAGTATAAGGGACAGGTACGACTACGAGCAGTACTTC. Translating gives CASSIRDRYDYEQYF.

J is TRBJ1-1 and V is TRBV7-8; TRBD1 aligns across 10 bases. The V segment lost 1 base and the J segment 6 bases; nucleotides outside the gene matches: 2. This CDR3 contains 14 residues. The germline V gene has CDR1 SGHVS and CDR2 FQNEAQ. CDR3 amino acids: CASSLGDRGAEAFF. DNA for the CDR3: TGTGCCAGCAGCTTAGGGGACAGGGGCGCTGAAGCTTTCTTT. Based on the CDR3 plus reference TRBV7-8 and TRBJ1-1, the full variable domain is GAGVSQSPRYKVAKRGQDVALRCDPISGHVSLFWYQQALGQGPEFLTYFQNEAQLDKSGLPSDRFFAERPEGSVSTLKIQRTQQEDSAVYLCASSLGDRGAEAFFGQGTRLTVV.

This sequence joins TRBV9 and TRBJ1-1; no clear D. CDR3 length: 14 residues. Germline V gene data show CDR1 as SGDLS and CDR2 as YYNGEE. The V gene lost 4 bases and the J gene lost 0 bases, with 10 bases spanning the gap. Here the CDR3 reads CASSPTFMNTEAFF. The CDR3 DNA is TGTGCCAGCAGCCCAACTTTCATGAACACTGAAGCTTTCTTT.

The chain couples TRBV5-6 to TRBJ2-7; 7 nucleotides match TRBD1. With V trimmed by 4 bases and J by 5 bases, 3 bases remained unmatched. Germline lookup yields CDR1 SGHDT and CDR2 YYEEEE. This CDR3 has 12 amino acids. The CDR3 sequence is CASSPQGDEQYF. Written as DNA, the CDR3 is TGTGCCAGCAGCCCGCAGGGGGACGAGCAGTACTTC.

The rearrangement joins TRBV25-1 to TRBJ2-2; D not certain. Germline assignment: CDR1 MGHDK and CDR2 SYGVNS. This CDR3 comprises 13 residues. V gave up 4 bases and J gave up 3 bases, with 6 bases separating them. CDR3 nucleotide sequence: TGTGCCAGCAGTGCCCCGTACACCGGGGAGCTGTTTTTT. This gives the protein CASSAPYTGELFF.

The chain recombines TRBV6-6 with TRBJ2-1; 8 positions match TRBD1. J lost 6 bases, V lost 5 bases, and 3 bases had no gene match. The CDR3 spans 13 residues. Germline CDR1 reads MNHNY; CDR2 reads SVGAGI (reference sequence). The CDR3 spells CASSTGQGNEQFF. CDR3 DNA: TGTGCCAGCAGTACCGGACAGGGCAATGAGCAGTTCTTC.

V gene TRBV19 combines with J gene TRBJ1-6; no clear D gene. Germline loops: CDR1 LNHDA, CDR2 SQIVND (reference sequence). Between the trimmed V and J ends, which lost 9 bases and 2 bases, there was a span of 8 bases. The CDR3 contains 13 residues. CDR3 sequence reads: CASRTAYNSPLHF. As DNA, the CDR3 is TGTGCCAGCAGGACTGCCTATAATTCACCCCTCCACTTT.

This clone has only a few counts. V gene TRBV7-6 combines with J gene TRBJ2-7; a weak D match, TRBD1 (6 bases). Germline V lookup: CDR1 SGHVS, CDR2 FNYEAQ. The ends were cut back, 11 bases at V and 5 bases at J, with 22 bases in the middle. This CDR3 is 14 amino acids long. The CDR3 loop is CASQPGVHSDEQYF. CDR3 DNA: TGTGCCTCACAGCCAGGGGTGCACTCGGACGAGCAGTACTTC.

This sequence joins TRBV30 and TRBJ2-1; the match to TRBD1 covers 8 bases. J lost 3 bases, V lost 0 bases, and 4 bases had no gene match. The germline V gene encodes CDR1 GTSNPN and CDR2 SVGIG (reference sequence). The CDR3 is 15 amino acids. The CDR3 region is CAWSVGQGDYNEQFF. The CDR3 DNA follows: TGTGCCTGGAGTGTTGGACAGGGAGACTACAATGAGCAGTTCTTC.

The chain is built from TRBV18 and TRBJ2-5, with 9 bases aligning to TRBD2. Germline V lookup: CDR1 KGHSH, CDR2 LQKENI. V was pared by 4 bases and J by 4 bases, with 4 bases of the junction left unmatched. This CDR3 is built from 14 residues. CDR3 sequence (DNA): TGTGCCAGCTCACGCGGGGGGGCCGGAGAGACCCAGTACTTC. Protein: CASSRGGAGETQYF.

This clone was seen a single time. V usage is TRBV2 and J usage is TRBJ1-5; TRBD1 aligns across 7 bases. After removal of 5 bases from V and 3 bases from J, the junction contained 7 bases not matched to a gene. This CDR3 comprises 15 residues. Germline CDR1 SNHLY, CDR2 FYNNEI. CDR3 nucleotides: TGTGCCAGCAGTTTACAGGGGATTTCCAATCAGCCCCAGCATTTT. Amino acid sequence: CASSLQGISNQPQHF.

The chain carries TRBV28 and TRBJ1-2; maybe TRBD1 (5 bases). Germline V gives CDR1 MDHEN, CDR2 SYDVKM. V was clipped by 6 bases and J by 1 base, with 21 bases between them. The CDR3 covers 17 residues. CDR3 in amino acids: CASRRGTGGQLNYGYTF. CDR3 coding DNA: TGTGCCAGCAGGAGAGGAACAGGAGGGCAGCTTAACTATGGCTACACCTTC.

The chain employs TRBV6-5 and TRBJ1-1; 7 bases match TRBD1. The ends lost 6 bases at V and 3 bases at J; junction bases unmatched: 10. Germline V gene lookup returns CDR1 MNHEY and CDR2 SVGAGI. The length of the CDR3 is 15 residues. CDR3 coding DNA: TGTGCCAGCAGCCAGAGGACAGGAGGATACACTGAAGCTTTCTTT. Amino acid sequence: CASSQRTGGYTEAFF.

The chain is built from TRBV7-9 and TRBJ1-5, with D possibly TRBD1 on 6 matching bases. Trimming pared 1 base from V and 2 bases from J, leaving 6 bases between. CDR1 is SEHNR, CDR2 FQNEAQ, per germline (reference sequence). This CDR3 is 14 amino acids long. CDR3 residues: CASSLGQGNQPQHF. The CDR3 DNA reads TGTGCCAGCAGCTTAGGACAGGGCAATCAGCCCCAGCATTTT.

The chain is built from TRBV4-2 and TRBJ2-2; D is undetermined. The germline CDR1 and CDR2 sequences are LGHNA and YNFKEQ. Trimming took 0 bases from V and 7 from J, leaving 12 bases between them. This CDR3 has 15 amino acids. The CDR3 DNA is TGTGCCAGCAGCCAAGAGTGGAGCCGTATCGGGGAGCTGTTTTTT. Protein sequence: CASSQEWSRIGELFF.

The chain recombines TRBV7-2 with TRBJ2-1; no firm D call. There are 16 residues in the CDR3. CDR1 is SGHTA, CDR2 FQGNSA, per germline. Trimming stripped 5 bases from V and 0 bases from J, with 14 bases between. CDR3 residues: CASSPPHRSSYNEQFF. The CDR3 coding sequence is TGTGCCAGCAGCCCCCCCCACAGAAGCTCCTACAATGAGCAGTTCTTC.

The chain has TRBV5-1 and TRBJ2-5, with TRBD1 identical over 10 bases. J lost 3 bases, V lost 4 bases, and 3 bases had no gene match. CDR1 is SGHRS and CDR2 is YFSETQ in the germline V gene. This CDR3 comprises 14 residues. Here the CDR3 DNA reads TGCGCCAGCAGCCCGACAGGGGGCAAAGAGACCCAGTACTTC. The encoded protein is CASSPTGGKETQYF.

The chain joins TRBV7-3 to TRBJ1-5, with D unclear. Germline CDR1 SGHTA, CDR2 FQGTGA. Trimming took 6 bases from V and 1 from J, leaving 7 bases between them. The CDR3 has 13 residues. The CDR3 nucleotides read TGTGCCAGCAGTTCGGGGAGCAATCAGCCCCAGCATTTT. It encodes CASSSGSNQPQHF.

J is TRBJ1-5 and V is TRBV5-4; 8 bases line up with TRBD1. CDR3 length equals 14 residues. Trimming took 4 bases from V and 6 from J; bases not matched to a gene: 6. Germline V gene lookup returns CDR1 SGHNT and CDR2 YYREEE (reference sequence). The CDR3 here is CASSKDRESQPQHF. In DNA, the CDR3 is TGTGCCAGCAGCAAGGACAGGGAATCTCAGCCCCAGCATTTT.

J is TRBJ1-1 and V is TRBV29-1, with D possibly being TRBD1 (5 bases). Germline V gene data show CDR1 as SQVTM and CDR2 as ANQGSEA. Trimming removed 5 bases at V and 4 bases at J, with 11 bases between. The CDR3 runs to 12 residues. The CDR3 sequence: CSVKQVGTEAFF. The DNA for the CDR3 is TGCAGCGTTAAACAGGTTGGCACTGAAGCTTTCTTT.

This clone has only a few counts. Other DNA sequences in the same sample also yield this CDR3. The CDR3 coding sequence is TGTGCCAGCAGGCGACAGGGAGGAATGCTTGAAGCTTTCTTT. Translation: CASRRQGGMLEAFF. The rearrangement joins TRBV2 to TRBJ1-1, with 7 bases aligning to TRBD1. The CDR3 spans 14 residues. With 6 bases clipped from V and 7 bases from J, the junction kept 11 bases outside the gene matches. Germline loops: CDR1 SNHLY, CDR2 FYNNEI.

There are a few counts of this clone. This rearrangement joins TRBV30 to TRBJ1-2; 7 bases line up with TRBD1. This CDR3 spans 13 amino acids. Unmatched junction bases numbered 9, after V lost 7 bases and J lost 4 bases. The germline V gene has CDR1 GTSNPN and CDR2 SVGIG (reference sequence). The DNA for the CDR3 is TGTGCCTACGCCCTACAGGGGATCTATGGCTACACCTTC. As protein: CAYALQGIYGYTF.

The chain carries TRBV5-1 and TRBJ1-1, with D perhaps matching TRBD1 (6 bases). This CDR3 contains 15 residues. Trimming removed 0 bases from V and 6 bases from J, with 15 bases in between. CDR1 SGHRS and CDR2 YFSETQ come from the germline V gene. In nucleotides, the CDR3 is TGCGCCAGCAGCTTGGGGGGCCAGGGGATCCCTGAAGCTTTCTTT. This sequence encodes CASSLGGQGIPEAFF.

The V gene is TRBV5-1, the J gene TRBJ2-7, with 10 positions matching TRBD2. This CDR3 has 14 residues. The ends lost 6 bases at V and 7 bases at J; junction bases unmatched: 10. The germline CDR1 and CDR2 sequences are SGHRS and YFSETQ. The CDR3 nucleotides are TGCGCCAGCATGGGCGCAGCGGGGGGGCCTGAGCAGTACTTC. Translated, it gives CASMGAAGGPEQYF.